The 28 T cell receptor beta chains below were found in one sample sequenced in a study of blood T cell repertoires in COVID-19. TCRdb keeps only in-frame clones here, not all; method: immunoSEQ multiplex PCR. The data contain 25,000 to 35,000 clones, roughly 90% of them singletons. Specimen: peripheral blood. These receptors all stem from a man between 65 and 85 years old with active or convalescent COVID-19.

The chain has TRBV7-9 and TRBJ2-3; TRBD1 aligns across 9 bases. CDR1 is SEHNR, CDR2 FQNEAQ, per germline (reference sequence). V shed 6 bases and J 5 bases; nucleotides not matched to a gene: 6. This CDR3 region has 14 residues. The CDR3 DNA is TGTGCCAGCAGGACCGGGACAGGGTTAGATACGCAGTATTTT. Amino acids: CASRTGTGLDTQYF.

The CDR3 loop reads CASSLAAGAGLDEQFF. CDR3 DNA sequence: TGCGCCAGCAGCTTGGCAGCGGGAGCCGGTTTGGATGAGCAGTTCTTC. The chain carries TRBV5-1 and TRBJ2-1; TRBD2 matches at 8 bases. CDR3 length: 16 amino acids. With 0 bases clipped from V and 8 bases from J, the junction kept 10 bases outside the gene matches. In germline, CDR1 is SGHRS, CDR2 YFSETQ.

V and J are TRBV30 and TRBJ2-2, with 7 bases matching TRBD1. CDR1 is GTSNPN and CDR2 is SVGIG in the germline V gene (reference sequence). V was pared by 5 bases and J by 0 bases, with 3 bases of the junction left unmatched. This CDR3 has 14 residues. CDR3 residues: CAWGDRPNTGELFF. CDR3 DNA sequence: TGTGCCTGGGGGGACAGACCGAACACCGGGGAGCTGTTTTTT.

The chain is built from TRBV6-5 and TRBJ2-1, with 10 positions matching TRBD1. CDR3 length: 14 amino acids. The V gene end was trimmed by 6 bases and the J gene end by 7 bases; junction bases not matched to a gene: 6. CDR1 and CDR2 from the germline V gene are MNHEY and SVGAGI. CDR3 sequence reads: CASRRDRGWNEQFF. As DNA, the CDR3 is TGTGCCAGCAGACGGGACAGGGGATGGAATGAGCAGTTCTTC.

The CDR3 sequence is CASSRFSGANVLTF. The DNA of the CDR3 is TGTGCCAGTAGTCGTTTCTCTGGGGCCAACGTCCTGACTTTC. The genes are TRBV19 and TRBJ2-6; D is unclear. Trimming shortened V by 5 bases and J by 0 bases, and 5 bases separated the two germline ends. Germline loops: CDR1 LNHDA, CDR2 SQIVND (reference sequence). The CDR3 has 14 residues.

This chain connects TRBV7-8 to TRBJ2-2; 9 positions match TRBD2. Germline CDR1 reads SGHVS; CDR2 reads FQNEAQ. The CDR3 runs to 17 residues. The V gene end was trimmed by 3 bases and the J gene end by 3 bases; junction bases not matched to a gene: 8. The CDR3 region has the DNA TGTGCCAGCAGCTTGTTGCTAGCGGGGAAATACACCGGGGAGCTGTTTTTT. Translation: CASSLLLAGKYTGELFF.

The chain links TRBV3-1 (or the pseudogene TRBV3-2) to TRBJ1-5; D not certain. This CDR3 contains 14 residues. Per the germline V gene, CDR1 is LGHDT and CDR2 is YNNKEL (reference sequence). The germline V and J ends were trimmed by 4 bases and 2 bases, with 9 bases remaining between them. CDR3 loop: CASSPLGGNQPQHF. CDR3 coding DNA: TGTGCCAGCAGCCCTCTGGGAGGCAATCAGCCCCAGCATTTT.

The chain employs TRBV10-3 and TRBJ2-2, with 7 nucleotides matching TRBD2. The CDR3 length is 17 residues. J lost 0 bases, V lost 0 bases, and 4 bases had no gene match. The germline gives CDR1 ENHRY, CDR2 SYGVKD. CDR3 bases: TGTGCCATCAGTGAGTCGGGGGGGGAGACGAACACCGGGGAGCTGTTTTTT. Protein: CAISESGGETNTGELFF.

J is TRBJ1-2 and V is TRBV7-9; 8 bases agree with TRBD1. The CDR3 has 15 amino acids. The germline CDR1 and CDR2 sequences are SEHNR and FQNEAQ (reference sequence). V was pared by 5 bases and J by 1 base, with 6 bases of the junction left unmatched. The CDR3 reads CASSNWDRLNYGYTF. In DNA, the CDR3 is TGTGCCAGCAGCAATTGGGACAGGCTTAACTATGGCTACACCTTC.

Here the CDR3 reads CASSLGQITDTQYF. The CDR3 region has the DNA TGTGCCAGCAGCTTGGGACAGATCACAGATACGCAGTATTTT. The rearrangement uses TRBV11-3 and TRBJ2-3; the match to TRBD1 covers 7 bases. The junction had 2 bases not matched to a gene; V was cut back by 3 bases and J by 2 bases. Germline V gene sequence: CDR1 SGHNT, CDR2 YENEEA. The CDR3 is 14 residues long.

The CDR3 sequence is CSASSLAGGLTETQYF. The CDR3 bases are TGCAGTGCTAGTAGCCTAGCGGGAGGGTTAACGGAGACCCAGTACTTC. The chain employs TRBV20-1 and TRBJ2-5, with 12 bases aligning to TRBD2. The CDR3 has 16 residues. V lost 3 bases and J lost 5; bases outside the gene matches: 10. The germline gives CDR1 DFQATT, CDR2 SNEGSKA (reference sequence).

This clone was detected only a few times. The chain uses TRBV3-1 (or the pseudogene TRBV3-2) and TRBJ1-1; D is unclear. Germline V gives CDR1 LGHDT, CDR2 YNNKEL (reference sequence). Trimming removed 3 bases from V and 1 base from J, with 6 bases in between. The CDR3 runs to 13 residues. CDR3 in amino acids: CASSQGENTEAFF. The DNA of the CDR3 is TGTGCCAGCAGCCAGGGAGAGAACACTGAAGCTTTCTTT.

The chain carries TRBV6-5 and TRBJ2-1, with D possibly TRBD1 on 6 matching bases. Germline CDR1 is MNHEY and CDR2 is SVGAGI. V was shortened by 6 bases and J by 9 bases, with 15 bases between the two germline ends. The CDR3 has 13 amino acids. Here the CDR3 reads CASRQGLGIEQFF. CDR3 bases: TGTGCCAGCAGGCAGGGGCTTGGTATTGAGCAGTTCTTC.

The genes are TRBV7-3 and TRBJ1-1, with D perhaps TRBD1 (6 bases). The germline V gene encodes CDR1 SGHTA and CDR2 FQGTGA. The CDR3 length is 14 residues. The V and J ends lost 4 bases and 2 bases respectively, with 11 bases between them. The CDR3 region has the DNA TGTGCCAGCAGCTCGGGACAACCTAACACTGAAGCTTTCTTT. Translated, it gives CASSSGQPNTEAFF.

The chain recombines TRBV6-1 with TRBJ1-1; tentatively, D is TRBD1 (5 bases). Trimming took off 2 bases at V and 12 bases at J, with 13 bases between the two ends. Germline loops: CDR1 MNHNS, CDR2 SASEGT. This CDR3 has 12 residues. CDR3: CASSELGGSTFF. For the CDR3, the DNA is TGTGCCAGCAGTGAACTGGGGGGGTCTACTTTCTTT.

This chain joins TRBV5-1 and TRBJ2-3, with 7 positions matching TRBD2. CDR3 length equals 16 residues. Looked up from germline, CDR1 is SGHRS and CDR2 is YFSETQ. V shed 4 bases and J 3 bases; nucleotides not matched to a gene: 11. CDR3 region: CASSPDPGLPTDTQYF. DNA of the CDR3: TGCGCCAGCAGCCCTGACCCGGGACTACCGACAGATACGCAGTATTTT.

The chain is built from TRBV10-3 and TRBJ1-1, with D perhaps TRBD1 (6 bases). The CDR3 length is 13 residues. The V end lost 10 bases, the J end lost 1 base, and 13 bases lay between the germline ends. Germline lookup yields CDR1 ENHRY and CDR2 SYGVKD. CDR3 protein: CATSGTTNTEAFF. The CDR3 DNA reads TGTGCCACCTCCGGGACAACGAACACTGAAGCTTTCTTT.

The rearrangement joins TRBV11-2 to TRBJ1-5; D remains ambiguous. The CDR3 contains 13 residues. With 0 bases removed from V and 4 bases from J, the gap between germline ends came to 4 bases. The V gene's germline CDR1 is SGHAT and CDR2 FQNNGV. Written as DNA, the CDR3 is TGTGCCAGCAGCTTAGACTCTAATCAGCCCCAGCATTTT. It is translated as CASSLDSNQPQHF.

In DNA, the CDR3 is TGTGCCAGCAGCCAACAGGGAAACTCCTACGAGCAGTACTTC. Its protein product is CASSQQGNSYEQYF. The J gene is TRBJ2-7, the V gene TRBV7-3; maybe TRBD1 (6 bases). This CDR3 contains 14 residues. CDR1 and CDR2 from the germline V gene are SGHTA and FQGTGA. The V end lost 5 bases, the J end lost 0 bases, and 11 bases lay between the germline ends. Combining the CDR3 with reference TRBV7-3 and TRBJ2-7 gives the whole variable domain GAGVSQTPSNKVTEKGKYVELRCDPISGHTALYWYRQSLGQGPEFLIYFQGTGAADDSGLPNDRFFAVRPEGSVSTLKIQRTERGDSAVYLCASSQQGNSYEQYFGPGTRLTVT.

CDR3 in DNA: TGTGCCAGCAGTTTGGGGGGGGGAGGTGAAGCTTTCTTT. This gives the protein CASSLGGGGEAFF. The rearrangement joins TRBV27 to TRBJ1-1; perhaps TRBD1 as D (5 bases). Germline values: CDR1 MNHEY, CDR2 SMNVEV (reference sequence). Trimming removed 3 bases from V and 7 bases from J, with 12 bases in between. The CDR3 extends over 13 amino acids.

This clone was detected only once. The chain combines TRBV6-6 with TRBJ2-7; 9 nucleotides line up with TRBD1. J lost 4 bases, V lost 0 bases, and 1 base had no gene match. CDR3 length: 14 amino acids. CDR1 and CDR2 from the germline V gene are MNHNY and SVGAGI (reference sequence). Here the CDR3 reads CASSYSGQGYEQYV. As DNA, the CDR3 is TGTGCCAGCAGTTACTCCGGACAGGGGTACGAGCAGTACGTC.

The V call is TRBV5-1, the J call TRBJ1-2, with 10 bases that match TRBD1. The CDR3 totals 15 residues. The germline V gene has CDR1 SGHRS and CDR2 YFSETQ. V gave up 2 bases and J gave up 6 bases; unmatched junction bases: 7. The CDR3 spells CASSFLGQGIDGYTF. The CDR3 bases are TGCGCCAGCAGCTTTCTGGGACAGGGGATCGATGGCTACACCTTC.

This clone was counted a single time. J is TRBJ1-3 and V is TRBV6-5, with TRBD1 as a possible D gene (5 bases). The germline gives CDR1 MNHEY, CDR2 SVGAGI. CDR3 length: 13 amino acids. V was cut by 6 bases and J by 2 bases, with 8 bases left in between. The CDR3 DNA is TGTGCCAGCAGGGGGCGTCCTGGAAACACCATATATTTT. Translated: CASRGRPGNTIYF.

CDR3 protein: CATRGAGNQPQHF. CDR3 coding DNA: TGTGCCACCCGGGGGGCTGGCAATCAGCCCCAGCATTTT. The chain recombines TRBV19 with TRBJ1-5, with a weak D call TRBD1 (6 bases). V dropped 10 bases and J dropped 2 bases, with 12 bases sitting between them. This CDR3 spans 13 amino acids. In germline, CDR1 is LNHDA, CDR2 SQIVND (reference sequence).

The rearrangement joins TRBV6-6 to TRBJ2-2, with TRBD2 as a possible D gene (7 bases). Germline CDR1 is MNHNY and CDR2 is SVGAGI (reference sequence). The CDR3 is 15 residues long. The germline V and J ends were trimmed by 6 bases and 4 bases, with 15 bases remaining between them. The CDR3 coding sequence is TGTGCCAGCAGCCGTGGCGGGGGCAGCACCGGGGAGCTGTTTTTT. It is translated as CASSRGGGSTGELFF.

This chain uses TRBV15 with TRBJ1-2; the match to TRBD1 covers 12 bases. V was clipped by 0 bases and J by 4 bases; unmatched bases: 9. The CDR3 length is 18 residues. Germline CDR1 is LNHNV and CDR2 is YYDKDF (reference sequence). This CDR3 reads CATSRDRGTGGFIYGYTF. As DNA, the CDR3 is TGTGCCACCAGCAGAGATAGGGGGACAGGGGGCTTTATCTATGGCTACACCTTC.

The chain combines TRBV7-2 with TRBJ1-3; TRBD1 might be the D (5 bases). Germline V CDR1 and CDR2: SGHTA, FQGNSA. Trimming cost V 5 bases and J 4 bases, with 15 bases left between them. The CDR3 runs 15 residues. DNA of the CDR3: TGTGCCAGCAGCCCCCAGGGTAGTCCGGGAAACACCATATATTTT. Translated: CASSPQGSPGNTIYF.

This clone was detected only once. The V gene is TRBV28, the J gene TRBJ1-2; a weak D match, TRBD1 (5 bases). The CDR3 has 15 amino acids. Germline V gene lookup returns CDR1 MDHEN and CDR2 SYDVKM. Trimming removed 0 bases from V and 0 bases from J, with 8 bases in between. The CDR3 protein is CASSLWGGANYGYTF. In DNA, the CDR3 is TGTGCCAGCAGTTTATGGGGGGGAGCTAACTATGGCTACACCTTC.